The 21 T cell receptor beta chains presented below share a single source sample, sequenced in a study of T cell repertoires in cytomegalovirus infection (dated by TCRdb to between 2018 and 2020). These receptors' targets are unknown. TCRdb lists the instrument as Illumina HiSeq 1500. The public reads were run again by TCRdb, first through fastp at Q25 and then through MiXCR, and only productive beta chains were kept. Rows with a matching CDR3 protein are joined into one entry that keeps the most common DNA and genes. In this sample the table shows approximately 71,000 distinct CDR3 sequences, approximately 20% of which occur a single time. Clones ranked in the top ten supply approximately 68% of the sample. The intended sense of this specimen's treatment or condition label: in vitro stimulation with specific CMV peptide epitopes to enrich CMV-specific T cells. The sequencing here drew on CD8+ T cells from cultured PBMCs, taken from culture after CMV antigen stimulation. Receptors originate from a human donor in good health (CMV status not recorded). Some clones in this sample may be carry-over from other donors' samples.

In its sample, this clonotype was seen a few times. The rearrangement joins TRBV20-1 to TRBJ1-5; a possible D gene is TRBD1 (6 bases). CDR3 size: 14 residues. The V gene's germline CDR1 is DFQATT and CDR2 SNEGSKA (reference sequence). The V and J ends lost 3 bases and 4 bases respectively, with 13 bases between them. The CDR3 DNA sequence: TGCAGTGCTAGCACGTCAGGGGCAAATCAGCCCCAGCATTTT. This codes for CSASTSGANQPQHF.

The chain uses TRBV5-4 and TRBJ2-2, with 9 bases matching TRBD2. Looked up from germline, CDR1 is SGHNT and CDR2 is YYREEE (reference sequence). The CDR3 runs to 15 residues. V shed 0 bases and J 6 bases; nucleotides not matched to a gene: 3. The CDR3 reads CASSLGGGASGELFF. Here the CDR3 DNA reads TGTGCCAGCAGCTTGGGCGGGGGGGCCTCCGGGGAGCTGTTTTTT.

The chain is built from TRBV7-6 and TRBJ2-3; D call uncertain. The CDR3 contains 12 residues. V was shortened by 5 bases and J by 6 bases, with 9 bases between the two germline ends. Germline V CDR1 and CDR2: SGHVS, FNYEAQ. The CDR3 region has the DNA TGTGCCAGCAGCCTGCCGGCGGATACGCAGTATTTT. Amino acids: CASSLPADTQYF.

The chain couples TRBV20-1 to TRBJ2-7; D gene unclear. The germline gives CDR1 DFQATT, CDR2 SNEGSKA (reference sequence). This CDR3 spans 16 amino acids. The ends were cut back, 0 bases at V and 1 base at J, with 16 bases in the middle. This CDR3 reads CSARDPRTQVSYEQYF. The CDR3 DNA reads TGCAGTGCTAGAGATCCTCGGACGCAGGTTTCCTACGAGCAGTACTTC.

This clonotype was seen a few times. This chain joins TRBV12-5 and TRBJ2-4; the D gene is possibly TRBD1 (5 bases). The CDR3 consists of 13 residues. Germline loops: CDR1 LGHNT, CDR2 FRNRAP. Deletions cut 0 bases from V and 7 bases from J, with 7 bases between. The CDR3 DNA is TGTGCTAGTGGTTTGGTAGGGGCCAACATTCAGTACTTC. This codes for CASGLVGANIQYF.

The chain's CDR3 is CASSPKGSKRGPNSYEQYF. The CDR3 DNA follows: TGTGCCAGCAGCCCAAAGGGATCCAAGCGGGGGCCCAACTCCTACGAGCAGTACTTC. The rearrangement joins TRBV6-2 or TRBV6-3 to TRBJ2-7, with 8 bases matching TRBD2. The CDR3 has 19 residues. Germline values: CDR1 MNHEY, CDR2 SVGEGT. V shed 6 bases, J shed 0 bases, and the junction held 19 bases outside the gene matches.

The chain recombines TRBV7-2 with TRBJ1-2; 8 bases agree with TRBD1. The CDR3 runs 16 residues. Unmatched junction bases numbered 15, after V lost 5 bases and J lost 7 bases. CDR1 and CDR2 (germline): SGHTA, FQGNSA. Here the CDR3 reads CASSARTGFELFGYTF. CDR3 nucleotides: TGTGCCAGCAGCGCCCGGACAGGGTTCGAATTGTTTGGCTACACCTTC.

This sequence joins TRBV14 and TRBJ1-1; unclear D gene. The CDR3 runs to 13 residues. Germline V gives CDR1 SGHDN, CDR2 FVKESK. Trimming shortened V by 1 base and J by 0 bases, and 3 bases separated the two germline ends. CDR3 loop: CASSQALNTEAFF. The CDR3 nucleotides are TGTGCCAGCAGCCAAGCATTGAACACTGAAGCTTTCTTT.

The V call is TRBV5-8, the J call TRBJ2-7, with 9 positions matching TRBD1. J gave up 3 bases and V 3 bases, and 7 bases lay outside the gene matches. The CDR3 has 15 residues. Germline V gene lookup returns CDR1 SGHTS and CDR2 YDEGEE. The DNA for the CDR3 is TGTGCCAGCAGCTGGGACAGGGCCAAAGACTACGAGCAGTACTTC. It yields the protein CASSWDRAKDYEQYF.

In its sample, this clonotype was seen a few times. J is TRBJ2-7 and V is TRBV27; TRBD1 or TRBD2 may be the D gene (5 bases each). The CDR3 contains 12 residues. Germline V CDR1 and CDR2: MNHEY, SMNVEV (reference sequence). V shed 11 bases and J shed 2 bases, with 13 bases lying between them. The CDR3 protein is CAAGRVPYEQYF. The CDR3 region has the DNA TGTGCCGCGGGCAGGGTCCCCTACGAGCAGTACTTC.

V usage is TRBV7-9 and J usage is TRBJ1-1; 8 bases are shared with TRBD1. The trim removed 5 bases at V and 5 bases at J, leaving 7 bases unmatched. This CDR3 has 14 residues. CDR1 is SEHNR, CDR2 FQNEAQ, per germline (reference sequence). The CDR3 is CASSIGQGKTEAFF. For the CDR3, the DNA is TGTGCCAGCAGCATCGGACAGGGTAAAACTGAAGCTTTCTTT.

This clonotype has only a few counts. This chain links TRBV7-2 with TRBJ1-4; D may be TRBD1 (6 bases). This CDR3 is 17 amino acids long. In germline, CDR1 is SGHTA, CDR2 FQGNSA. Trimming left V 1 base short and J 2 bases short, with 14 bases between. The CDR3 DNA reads TGTGCCAGCAGCTTAGTCGGGGGGCGTTGGACTAATGAAAAACTGTTTTTT. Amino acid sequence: CASSLVGGRWTNEKLFF.

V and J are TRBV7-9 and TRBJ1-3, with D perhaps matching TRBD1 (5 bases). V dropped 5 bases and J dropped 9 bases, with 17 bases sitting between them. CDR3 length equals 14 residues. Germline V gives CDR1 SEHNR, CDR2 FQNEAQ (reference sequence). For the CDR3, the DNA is TGTGCCAGCAGCCCTATGGCGGGGGGTTTCACCATATATTTT. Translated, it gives CASSPMAGGFTIYF.

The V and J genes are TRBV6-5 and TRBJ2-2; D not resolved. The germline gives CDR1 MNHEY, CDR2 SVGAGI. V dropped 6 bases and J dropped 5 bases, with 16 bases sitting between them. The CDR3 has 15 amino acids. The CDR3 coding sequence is TGTGCCAGCAGGAGGTCGAAGTCTCCAACCGGGGAGCTGTTTTTT. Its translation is CASRRSKSPTGELFF.

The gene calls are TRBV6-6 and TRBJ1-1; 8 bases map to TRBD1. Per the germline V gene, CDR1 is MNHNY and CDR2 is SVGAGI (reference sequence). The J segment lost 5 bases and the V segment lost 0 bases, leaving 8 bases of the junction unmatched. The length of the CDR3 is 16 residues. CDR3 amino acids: CASSYSGRGPGTEAFF. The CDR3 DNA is TGTGCCAGCAGTTACTCAGGCAGGGGGCCTGGAACTGAAGCTTTCTTT.

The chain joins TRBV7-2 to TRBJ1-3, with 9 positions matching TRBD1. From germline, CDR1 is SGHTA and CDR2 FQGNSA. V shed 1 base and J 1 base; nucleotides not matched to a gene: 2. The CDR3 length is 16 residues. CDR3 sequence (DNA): TGTGCCAGCAGCTTAGGTGACAGGGGGTCTGGAAACACCATATATTTT. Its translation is CASSLGDRGSGNTIYF.

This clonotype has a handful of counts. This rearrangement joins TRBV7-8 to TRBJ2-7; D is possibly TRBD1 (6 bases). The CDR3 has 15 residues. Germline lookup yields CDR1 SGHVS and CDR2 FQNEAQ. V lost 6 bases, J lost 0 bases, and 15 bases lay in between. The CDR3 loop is CASRPRGHYSYEQYF. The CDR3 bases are TGTGCCAGCAGACCAAGGGGACACTACTCCTACGAGCAGTACTTC.

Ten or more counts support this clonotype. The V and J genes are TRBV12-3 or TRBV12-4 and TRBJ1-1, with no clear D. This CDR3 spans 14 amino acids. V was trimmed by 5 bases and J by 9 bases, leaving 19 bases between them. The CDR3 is CASSVDHPGLQAFF. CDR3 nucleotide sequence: TGTGCCAGCAGTGTAGATCACCCGGGCCTTCAAGCTTTCTTT.

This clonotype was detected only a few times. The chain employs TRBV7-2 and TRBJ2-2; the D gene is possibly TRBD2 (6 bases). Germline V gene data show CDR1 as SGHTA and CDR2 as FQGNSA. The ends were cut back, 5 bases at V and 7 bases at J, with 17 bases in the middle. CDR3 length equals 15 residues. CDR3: CASSPRAGLGGELFF. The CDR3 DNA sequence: TGTGCCAGCAGCCCTCGGGCGGGGCTGGGCGGGGAGCTGTTTTTT.

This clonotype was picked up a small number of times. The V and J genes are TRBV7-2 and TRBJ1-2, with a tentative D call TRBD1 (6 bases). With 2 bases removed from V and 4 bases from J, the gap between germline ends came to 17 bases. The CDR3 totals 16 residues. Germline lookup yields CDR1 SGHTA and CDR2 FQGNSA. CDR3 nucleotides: TGTGCCAGCAGCTTAACCCTTCTGGAGGGGGTCTATGGCTACACCTTC. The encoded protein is CASSLTLLEGVYGYTF.

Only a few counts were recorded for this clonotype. The CDR3 DNA reads as TGTGCCAGCAGCTTCCTTATAGGGGCCACCGGGGAGCTGTTTTTT. Translating it yields CASSFLIGATGELFF. This chain joins TRBV7-8 and TRBJ2-2, with D possibly matching TRBD1 (5 bases). Germline V lookup: CDR1 SGHVS, CDR2 FQNEAQ. Between the trimmed V and J ends, which lost 3 bases and 4 bases, there was a span of 12 bases. This CDR3 is built from 15 residues.